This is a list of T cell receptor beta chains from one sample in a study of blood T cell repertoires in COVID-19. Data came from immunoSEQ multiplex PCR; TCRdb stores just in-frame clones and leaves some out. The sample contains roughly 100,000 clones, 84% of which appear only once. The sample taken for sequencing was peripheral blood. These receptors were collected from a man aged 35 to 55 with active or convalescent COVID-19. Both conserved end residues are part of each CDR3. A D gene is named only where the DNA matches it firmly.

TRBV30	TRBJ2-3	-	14	TGTGCCTGGAGTTTCCAGGGGGGAGCGGATACGCAGTATTTT	CAWSFQGGADTQYF
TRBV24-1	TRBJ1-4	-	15	TGTGCCACCAGTGGGTTGGGCCGTGATGGTGAAAAACTGTTTTTT	CATSGLGRDGEKLFF
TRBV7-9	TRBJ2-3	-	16	TGTGCCAGCAGCCCGGGGACTCTTGTGAACACAGATACGCAGTATTTT	CASSPGTLVNTDTQYF
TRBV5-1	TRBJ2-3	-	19	TGCGCCAGCAGCTCAGGACCCATCTATAGCGTACCAAGCACAGATACGCAGTATTTT	CASSSGPIYSVPSTDTQYF
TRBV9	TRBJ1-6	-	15	TGTGCCAGCAGCGTAGGGACACTGGATAATTCACCCCTCCACTTT	CASSVGTLDNSPLHF
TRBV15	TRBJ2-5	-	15	TGTGCCACCAGCGGCAGGGGGGCGTTGGGAGAGACCCAGTACTTC	CATSGRGALGETQYF
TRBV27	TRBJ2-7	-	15	TGTGCCAGCAGTTTATCGGCCATGACAGCCTACGAGCAGTACTTC	CASSLSAMTAYEQYF
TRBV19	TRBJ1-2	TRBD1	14	TGTGCCAGTAATGAGCAGGGGGCTGACTATGGCTACACCTTC	CASNEQGADYGYTF
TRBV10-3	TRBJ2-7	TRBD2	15	TGTGCCATCAGTGACAGCGGGGGGGGATCCTACGAGCAGTACTTC	CAISDSGGGSYEQYF
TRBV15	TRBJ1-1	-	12	TGTGCCACCAGCACTACGAACACTGAAGCTTTCTTT	CATSTTNTEAFF
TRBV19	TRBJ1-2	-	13	TGTGCCAGTAGTATTGAAGCGAGCTATGGCTACACCTTC	CASSIEASYGYTF
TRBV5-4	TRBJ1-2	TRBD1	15	TGTGCCAGCAGCTTAGGGGGACAGGTTGACTATGGCTACACCTTC	CASSLGGQVDYGYTF
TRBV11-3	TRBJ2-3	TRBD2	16	TGTGCCAGCAGCTTAGTGCTGCGGGGGTTCACAGATACGCAGTATTTT	CASSLVLRGFTDTQYF
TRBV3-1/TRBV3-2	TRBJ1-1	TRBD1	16	TGTGCCAGCAGCCAAGATCGGGACAGTAGATACACTGAAGCTTTCTTT	CASSQDRDSRYTEAFF
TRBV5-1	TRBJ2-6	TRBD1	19	TGCGCCAGCAGCTTGGGGTTCGGGACAGGAACGACTGGGGCCAACGTCCTGACTTTC	CASSLGFGTGTTGANVLTF
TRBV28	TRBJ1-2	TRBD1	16	TGTGCCAGCAGTCAAAATTACAGGGGGCGCGGGTATGGCTACACCTTC	CASSQNYRGRGYGYTF
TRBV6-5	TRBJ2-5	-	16	TGTGCCAGCAGTTACTCGATTTTAACTAGTGAAGAGACCCAGTACTTC	CASSYSILTSEETQYF
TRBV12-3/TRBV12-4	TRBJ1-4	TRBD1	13	TGTGCCAGCAGTCCCCCGGACAGGTGGAAACTGTTTTTT	CASSPPDRWKLFF